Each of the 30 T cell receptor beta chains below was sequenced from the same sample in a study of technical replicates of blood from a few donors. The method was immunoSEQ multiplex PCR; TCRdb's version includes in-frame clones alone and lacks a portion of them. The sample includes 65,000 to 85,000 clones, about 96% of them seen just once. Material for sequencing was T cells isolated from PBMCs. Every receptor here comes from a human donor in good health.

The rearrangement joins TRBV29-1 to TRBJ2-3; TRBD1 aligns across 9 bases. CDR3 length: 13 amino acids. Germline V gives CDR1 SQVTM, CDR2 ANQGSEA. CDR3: CRAGTGNTDTQYF. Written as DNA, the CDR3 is TGCAGAGCCGGGACAGGGAACACAGATACGCAGTATTTT.

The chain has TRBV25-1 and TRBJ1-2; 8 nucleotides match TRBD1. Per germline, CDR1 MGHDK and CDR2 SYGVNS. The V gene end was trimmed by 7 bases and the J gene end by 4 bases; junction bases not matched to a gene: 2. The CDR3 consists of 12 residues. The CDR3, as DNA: TGTGCCAGCACGCAGGGGGCCTATGGCTACACCTTC. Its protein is CASTQGAYGYTF.

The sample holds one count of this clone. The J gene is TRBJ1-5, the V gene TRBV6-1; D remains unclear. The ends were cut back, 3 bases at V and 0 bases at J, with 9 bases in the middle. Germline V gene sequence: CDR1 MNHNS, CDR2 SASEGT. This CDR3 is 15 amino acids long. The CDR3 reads CASSDELYSNQPQHF. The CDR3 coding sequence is TGTGCCAGCAGTGACGAACTTTATAGCAATCAGCCCCAGCATTTT.

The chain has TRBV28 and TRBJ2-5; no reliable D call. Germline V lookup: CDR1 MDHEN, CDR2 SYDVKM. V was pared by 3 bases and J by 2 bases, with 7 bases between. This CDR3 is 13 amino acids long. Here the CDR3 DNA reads TGTGCCAGCAGTTTGGGCATTCAAGAGACCCAGTACTTC. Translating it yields CASSLGIQETQYF. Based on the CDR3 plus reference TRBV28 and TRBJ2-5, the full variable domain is DVKVTQSSRYLVKRTGEKVFLECVQDMDHENMFWYRQDPGLGLRLIYFSYDVKMKEKGDIPEGYSVSREKKERFSLILESASTNQTSMYLCASSLGIQETQYFGPGTRLLVL.

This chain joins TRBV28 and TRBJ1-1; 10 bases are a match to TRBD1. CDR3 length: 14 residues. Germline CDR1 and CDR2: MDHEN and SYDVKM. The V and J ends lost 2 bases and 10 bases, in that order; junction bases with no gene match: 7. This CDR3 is CASSLVGDRGRAFF. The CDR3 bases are TGTGCCAGCAGTTTAGTTGGGGACAGGGGTCGAGCTTTCTTT.

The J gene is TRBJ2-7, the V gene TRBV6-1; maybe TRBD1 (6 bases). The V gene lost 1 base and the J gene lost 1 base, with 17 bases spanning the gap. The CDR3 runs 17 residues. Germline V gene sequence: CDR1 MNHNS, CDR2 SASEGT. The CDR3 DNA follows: TGTGCCAGCAGTGAAGGGTTTGCGGCAGGGGAATCCTACGAGCAGTACTTC. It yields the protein CASSEGFAAGESYEQYF.

The CDR3 sequence is CASSPPGSYNEQFF. Here the CDR3 DNA reads TGTGCCAGCTCACCACCGGGCAGTTACAATGAGCAGTTCTTC. The chain combines TRBV18 with TRBJ2-1; D gene unclear. Trimming pared 0 bases from V and 4 bases from J, leaving 7 bases between. Germline V gives CDR1 KGHSH, CDR2 LQKENI. CDR3 length: 14 residues.

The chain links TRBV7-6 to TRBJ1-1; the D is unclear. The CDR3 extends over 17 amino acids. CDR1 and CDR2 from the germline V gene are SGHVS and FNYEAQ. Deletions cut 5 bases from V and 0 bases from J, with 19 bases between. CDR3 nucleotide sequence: TGTGCCAGCAGCCAAGAGGGTCCCAAGGATATGAACACTGAAGCTTTCTTT. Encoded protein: CASSQEGPKDMNTEAFF.

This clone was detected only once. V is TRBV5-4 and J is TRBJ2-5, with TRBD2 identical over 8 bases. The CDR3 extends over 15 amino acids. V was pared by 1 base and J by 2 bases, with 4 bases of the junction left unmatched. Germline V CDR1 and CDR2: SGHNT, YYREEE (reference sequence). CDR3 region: CASSLRSGAQETQYF. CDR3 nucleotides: TGTGCCAGCAGCTTGCGTAGCGGGGCTCAAGAGACCCAGTACTTC. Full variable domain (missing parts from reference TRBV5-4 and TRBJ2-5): ETGVTQSPTHLIKTRGQQVTLRCSSQSGHNTVSWYQQALGQGPQFIFQYYREEENGRGNFPPRFSGLQFPNYSSELNVNALELDDSALYLCASSLRSGAQETQYFGPGTRLLVL.

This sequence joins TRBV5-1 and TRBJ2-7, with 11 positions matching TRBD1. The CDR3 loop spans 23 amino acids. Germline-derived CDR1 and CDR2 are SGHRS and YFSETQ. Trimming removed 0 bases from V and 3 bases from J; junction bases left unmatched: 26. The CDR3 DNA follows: TGCGCCAGCAGCTTGGGCTGGGGGATTACAGGACAGGGGGCGCCGAGGGTGATCTACGAGCAGTACTTC. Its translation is CASSLGWGITGQGAPRVIYEQYF. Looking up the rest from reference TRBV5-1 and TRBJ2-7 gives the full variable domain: KAGVTQTPRYLIKTRGQQVTLSCSPISGHRSVSWYQQTPGQGLQFLFEYFSETQRNKGNFPGRFSGRQFSNSRSEMNVSTLELGDSALYLCASSLGWGITGQGAPRVIYEQYFGPGTRLTVT.

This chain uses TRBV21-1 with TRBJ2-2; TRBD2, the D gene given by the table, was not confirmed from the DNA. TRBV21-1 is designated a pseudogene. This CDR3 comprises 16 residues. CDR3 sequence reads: CASNQRRAGNTGELFF. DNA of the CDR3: TGTGCCAGCAACCAAAGGAGGGCAGGGAACACCGGGGAGCTGTTTTTT.

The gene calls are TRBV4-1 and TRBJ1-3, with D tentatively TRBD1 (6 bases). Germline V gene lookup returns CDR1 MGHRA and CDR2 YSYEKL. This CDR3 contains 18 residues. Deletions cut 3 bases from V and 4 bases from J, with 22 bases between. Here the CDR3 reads CASSHPTKGGRGGNTIYF. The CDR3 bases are TGCGCCAGCAGCCATCCCACCAAGGGGGGGCGAGGAGGAAACACCATATATTTT.

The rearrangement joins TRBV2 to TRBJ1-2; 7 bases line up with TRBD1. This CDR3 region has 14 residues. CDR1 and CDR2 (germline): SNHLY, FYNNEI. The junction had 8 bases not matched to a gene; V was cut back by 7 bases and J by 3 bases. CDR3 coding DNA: TGTGCCAGCATTGGGGACAGCTTCCACTATGGCTACACCTTC. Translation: CASIGDSFHYGYTF.

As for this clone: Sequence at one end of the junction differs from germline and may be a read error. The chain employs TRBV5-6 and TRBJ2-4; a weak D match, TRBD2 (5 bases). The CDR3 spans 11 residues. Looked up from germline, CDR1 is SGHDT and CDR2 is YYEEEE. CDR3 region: CASSLTGVSDF. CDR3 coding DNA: TGTGCCAGCAGCTTGACCGGGGTTAGCGACTTC.

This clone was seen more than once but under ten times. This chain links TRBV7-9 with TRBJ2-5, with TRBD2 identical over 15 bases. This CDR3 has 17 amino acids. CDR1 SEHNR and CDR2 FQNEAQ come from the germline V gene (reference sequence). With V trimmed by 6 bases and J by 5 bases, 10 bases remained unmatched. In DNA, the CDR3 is TGTGCCAGCAGAGGACTAGCGGGGGGGGAATCCGGTGAGACCCAGTACTTC. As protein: CASRGLAGGESGETQYF.

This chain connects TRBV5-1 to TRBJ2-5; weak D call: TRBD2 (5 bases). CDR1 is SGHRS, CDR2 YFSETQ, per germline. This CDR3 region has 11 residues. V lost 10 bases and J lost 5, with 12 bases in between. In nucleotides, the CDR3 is TGCGCCTCGAGGGCGTATGAGACCCAGTACTTC. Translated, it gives CASRAYETQYF.

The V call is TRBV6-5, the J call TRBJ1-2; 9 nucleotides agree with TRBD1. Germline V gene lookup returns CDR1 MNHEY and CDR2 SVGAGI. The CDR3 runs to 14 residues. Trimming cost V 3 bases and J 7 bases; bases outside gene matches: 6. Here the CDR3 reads CASSYSDRGGGYTF. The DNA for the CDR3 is TGTGCCAGCAGTTATTCGGACAGGGGTGGTGGCTACACCTTC.

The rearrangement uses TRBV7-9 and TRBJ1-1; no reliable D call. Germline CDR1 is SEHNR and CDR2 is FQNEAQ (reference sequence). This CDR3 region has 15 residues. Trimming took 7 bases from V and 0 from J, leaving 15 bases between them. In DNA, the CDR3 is TGTGCCAGCACCCCGTTTGGCAACCTGAACACTGAAGCTTTCTTT. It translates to CASTPFGNLNTEAFF.

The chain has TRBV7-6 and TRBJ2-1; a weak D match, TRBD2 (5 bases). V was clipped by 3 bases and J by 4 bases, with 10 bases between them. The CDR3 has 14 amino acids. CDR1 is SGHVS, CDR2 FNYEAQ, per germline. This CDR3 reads CASSLGRGYNEQFF. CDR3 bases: TGTGCCAGCAGCTTGGGGAGAGGATACAATGAGCAGTTCTTC.

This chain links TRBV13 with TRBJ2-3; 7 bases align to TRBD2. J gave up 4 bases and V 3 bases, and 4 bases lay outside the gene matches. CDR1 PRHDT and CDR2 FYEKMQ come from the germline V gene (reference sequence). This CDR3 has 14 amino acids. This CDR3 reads CASSFGTNPDTQYF. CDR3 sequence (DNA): TGTGCCAGCAGCTTCGGGACTAATCCAGATACGCAGTATTTT.

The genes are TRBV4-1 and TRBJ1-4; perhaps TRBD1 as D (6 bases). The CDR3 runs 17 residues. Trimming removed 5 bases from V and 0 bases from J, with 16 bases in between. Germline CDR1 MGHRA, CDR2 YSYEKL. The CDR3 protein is CASSGRTALATNEKLFF. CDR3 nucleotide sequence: TGCGCCAGCAGCGGCCGGACAGCTCTTGCAACTAATGAAAAACTGTTTTTT.

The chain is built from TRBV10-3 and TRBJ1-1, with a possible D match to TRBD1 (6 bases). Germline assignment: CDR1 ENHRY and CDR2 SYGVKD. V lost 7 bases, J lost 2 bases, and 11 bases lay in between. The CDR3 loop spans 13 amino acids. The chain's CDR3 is CAITQGRNTEAFF. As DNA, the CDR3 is TGTGCCATCACGCAGGGGAGAAACACTGAAGCTTTCTTT.

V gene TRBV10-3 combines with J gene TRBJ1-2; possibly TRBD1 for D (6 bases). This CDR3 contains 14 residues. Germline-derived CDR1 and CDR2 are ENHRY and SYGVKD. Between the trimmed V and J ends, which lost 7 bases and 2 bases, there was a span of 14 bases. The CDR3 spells CAITFDRSNYGYTF. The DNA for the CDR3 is TGTGCCATCACCTTCGACAGGAGCAACTATGGCTACACCTTC.

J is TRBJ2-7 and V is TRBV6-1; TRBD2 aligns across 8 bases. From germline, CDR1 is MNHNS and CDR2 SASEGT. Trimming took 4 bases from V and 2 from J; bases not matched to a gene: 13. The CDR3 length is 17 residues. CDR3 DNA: TGTGCCAGCAGTGGGACAACTACGGGAGGGTTCACCTACGAGCAGTACTTC. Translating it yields CASSGTTTGGFTYEQYF.

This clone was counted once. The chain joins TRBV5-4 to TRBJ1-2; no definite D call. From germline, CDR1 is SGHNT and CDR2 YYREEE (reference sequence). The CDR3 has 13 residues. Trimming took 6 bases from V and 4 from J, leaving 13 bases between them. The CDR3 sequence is CASNMGGSYGYTF. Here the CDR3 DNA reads TGTGCCAGCAACATGGGAGGGAGCTATGGCTACACCTTC.

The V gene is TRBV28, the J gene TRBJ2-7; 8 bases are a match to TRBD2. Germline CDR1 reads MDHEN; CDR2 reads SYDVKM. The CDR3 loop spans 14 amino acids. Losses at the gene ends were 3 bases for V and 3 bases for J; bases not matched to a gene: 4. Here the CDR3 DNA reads TGTGCCAGCAGTTTTGGGACTAGGGTCTACGAGCAGTACTTC. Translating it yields CASSFGTRVYEQYF. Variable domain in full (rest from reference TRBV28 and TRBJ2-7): DVKVTQSSRYLVKRTGEKVFLECVQDMDHENMFWYRQDPGLGLRLIYFSYDVKMKEKGDIPEGYSVSREKKERFSLILESASTNQTSMYLCASSFGTRVYEQYFGPGTRLTVT.

CDR3 region: CASGYRLAGMYEQFF. CDR3 DNA sequence: TGTGCTAGTGGCTATAGACTAGCGGGGATGTATGAGCAGTTCTTC. The rearrangement uses TRBV12-5 and TRBJ2-1; TRBD2 agrees at 11 bases. The germline CDR1 and CDR2 sequences are LGHNT and FRNRAP. The trim removed 6 bases at V and 8 bases at J, leaving 9 bases unmatched. This CDR3 has 15 amino acids. Looking up the rest from reference TRBV12-5 and TRBJ2-1 gives the full variable domain: DARVTQTPRHKVTEMGQEVTMRCQPILGHNTVFWYRQTMMQGLELLAYFRNRAPLDDSGMPKDRFSAEMPDATLATLKIQPSEPRDSAVYFCASGYRLAGMYEQFFGPGTRLTVL.

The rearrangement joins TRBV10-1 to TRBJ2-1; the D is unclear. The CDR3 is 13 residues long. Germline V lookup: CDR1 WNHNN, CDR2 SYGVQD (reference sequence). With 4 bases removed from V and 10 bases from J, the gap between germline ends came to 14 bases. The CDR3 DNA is TGCGCCAGCAGTGGATACTCAAACGGGGAGCAGTTCTTC. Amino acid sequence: CASSGYSNGEQFF.

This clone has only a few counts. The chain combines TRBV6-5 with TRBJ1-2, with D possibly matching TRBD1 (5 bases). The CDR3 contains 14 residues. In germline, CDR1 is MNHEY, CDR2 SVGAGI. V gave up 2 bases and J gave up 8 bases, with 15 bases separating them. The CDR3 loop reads CASSYGTGLWGYTF. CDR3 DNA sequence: TGTGCCAGCAGTTACGGTACAGGATTATGGGGCTACACCTTC.

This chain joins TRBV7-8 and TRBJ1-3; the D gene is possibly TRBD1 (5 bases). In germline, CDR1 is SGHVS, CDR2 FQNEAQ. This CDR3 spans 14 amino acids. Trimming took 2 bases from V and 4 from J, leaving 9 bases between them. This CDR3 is CASSLRGYGNTIYF. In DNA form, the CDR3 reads TGTGCCAGCAGCTTAAGGGGCTACGGAAACACCATATATTTT. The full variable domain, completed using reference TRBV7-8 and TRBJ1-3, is GAGVSQSPRYKVAKRGQDVALRCDPISGHVSLFWYQQALGQGPEFLTYFQNEAQLDKSGLPSDRFFAERPEGSVSTLKIQRTQQEDSAVYLCASSLRGYGNTIYFGEGSWLTVV.